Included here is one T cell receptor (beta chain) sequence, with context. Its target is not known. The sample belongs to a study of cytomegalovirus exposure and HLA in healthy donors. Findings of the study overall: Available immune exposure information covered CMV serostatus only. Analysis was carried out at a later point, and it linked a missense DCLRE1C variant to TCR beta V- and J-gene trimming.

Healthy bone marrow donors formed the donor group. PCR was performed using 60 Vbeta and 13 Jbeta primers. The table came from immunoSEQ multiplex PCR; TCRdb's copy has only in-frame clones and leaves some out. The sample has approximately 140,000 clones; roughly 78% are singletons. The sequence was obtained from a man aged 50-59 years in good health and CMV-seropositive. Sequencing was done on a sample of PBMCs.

The DNA for the CDR3 is TGTGCCAGCAGCTTGTCAGGGGTTGTTCAGCCCCAGCATTTT. Translation: CASSLSGVVQPQHF. This rearrangement joins TRBV5-6 to TRBJ1-5; weak D call: TRBD1 (6 bases). Deletions cut 1 base from V and 6 bases from J, with 11 bases between. CDR1 is SGHDT and CDR2 is YYEEEE in the germline V gene. The CDR3 loop spans 14 amino acids.